This T cell receptor (beta chain) was documented in a study of read filtering for tumor transcriptome and immune sequencing. Overall study: By R-ISS, stages I, II and III held approximately 8, 17 and 7 patients.

With regard to this clonotype: This may stem from a read error, because a much larger clone lies one nucleotide away.

Molecular barcoded adaptors covering alpha/delta and beta/gamma chains were used on approximately 400 ng RNA. TCRdb reprocessed the reads with MiXCR, giving one entry per CDR3 protein. This sample has roughly 60,000 distinct CDR3 sequences, with 20% to 25% found just once. The V and J ends lost 0 bases and 4 bases respectively, with 9 bases between them. There are 13 residues in the CDR3. The germline CDR1 and CDR2 sequences are DFQATT and SNEGSKA (reference sequence). Input material: a population of CD138-negative cells sorted from bone marrow. The J gene is TRBJ1-2, the V gene TRBV20-1; TRBD1 might be the D (5 bases). This TCR derives from a donor at least 40 years old with multiple myeloma. CDR3 loop: CSARDVRVYGYTF. Written as DNA, the CDR3 is TGCAGTGCTAGAGACGTCAGGGTCTATGGCTACACCTTC.